The 5 T cell receptor beta chains in this list originate from one sample, sequenced in a study of T-cell memory formation after mild COVID-19. TCRdb reprocessed the 5' RACE reads with MiXCR, giving one entry per CDR3 protein. The top ten hold approximately 22% of the sample, which has 190,000 or so distinct CDR3 sequences, roughly 23% seen once. Sequenced: PBMCs or a T cell subset sorted from them (not recorded which). The receptors stem from an adult woman who had mild COVID-19 (a few samples of this study predate the infection). Cell type and time point are not known.

This clonotype was counted between two and nine times. V gene TRBV7-6 combines with J gene TRBJ1-5, with a tentative D call TRBD1 (5 bases). The CDR3 loop spans 14 amino acids. Trimming removed 0 bases at V and 4 bases at J, with 7 bases between. Germline assignment: CDR1 SGHVS and CDR2 FNYEAQ. CDR3 loop: CASSLAQGNQPQHF. In nucleotides, the CDR3 is TGTGCCAGCAGCTTAGCGCAGGGTAATCAGCCCCAGCATTTT.

This clonotype was counted a few times. The genes are TRBV20-1 and TRBJ2-7; possibly TRBD2 for D (6 bases). The CDR3 length is 14 residues. Germline V CDR1 and CDR2: DFQATT, SNEGSKA (reference sequence). The germline V and J ends were trimmed by 5 bases and 4 bases, with 18 bases remaining between them. CDR3 sequence (DNA): TGCAGTGCTGACGGCGGCGGGGCTAGGTACGAGCAGTACTTC. Protein: CSADGGGARYEQYF.

The table lists this clonotype with a few counts. V is TRBV29-1 and J is TRBJ2-7; the match to TRBD1 covers 7 bases. CDR1 is SQVTM and CDR2 is ANQGSEA in the germline V gene. The length of the CDR3 is 13 residues. Trimming removed 7 bases from V and 5 bases from J; junction bases left unmatched: 11. The CDR3 sequence: CSGTQGVDNEQYF. The CDR3 nucleotides are TGCAGCGGCACGCAGGGGGTAGACAACGAGCAGTACTTC.

V gene TRBV20-1 combines with J gene TRBJ2-3; D is ambiguous. This CDR3 spans 13 amino acids. The germline CDR1 and CDR2 sequences are DFQATT and SNEGSKA (reference sequence). The V end lost 0 bases, the J end lost 0 bases, and 4 bases lay between the germline ends. As DNA, the CDR3 is TGCAGTGCTAGAGATCGAAGCACAGATACGCAGTATTTT. Its translation is CSARDRSTDTQYF.

V gene TRBV2 combines with J gene TRBJ2-1, with 8 nucleotides matching TRBD1. The germline CDR1 and CDR2 sequences are SNHLY and FYNNEI. V dropped 6 bases and J dropped 4; count of bases not matched to a gene: 5. This CDR3 contains 14 residues. The CDR3 nucleotides are TGTGCCAGCAGCTCCCGGGACAGGTACAATGAGCAGTTCTTC. This gives the protein CASSSRDRYNEQFF. Looking up the rest from reference TRBV2 and TRBJ2-1 gives the full variable domain: EPEVTQTPSHQVTQMGQEVILRCVPISNHLYFYWYRQILGQKVEFLVSFYNNEISEKSEIFDDQFSVERPDGSNFTLKIRSTKLEDSAMYFCASSSRDRYNEQFFGPGTRLTVL.